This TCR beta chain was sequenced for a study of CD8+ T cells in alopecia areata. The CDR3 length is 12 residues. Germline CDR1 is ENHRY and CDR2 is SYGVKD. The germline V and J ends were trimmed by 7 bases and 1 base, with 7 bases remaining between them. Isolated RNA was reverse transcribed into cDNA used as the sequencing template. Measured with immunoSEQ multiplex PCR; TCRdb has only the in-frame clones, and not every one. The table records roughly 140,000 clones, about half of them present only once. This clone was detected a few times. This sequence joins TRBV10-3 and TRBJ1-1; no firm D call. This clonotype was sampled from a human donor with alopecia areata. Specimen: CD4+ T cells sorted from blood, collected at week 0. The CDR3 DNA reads TGTGCCATCAAGGGTGGGAACACTGAAGCTTTCTTT. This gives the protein CAIKGGNTEAFF.